This T cell receptor (beta chain) was identified in a study of OX40 agonist ivuxolimab in advanced cancers. Across the study: At doses from 0.01 to 10 mg/kg, patients were given intravenous ivuxolimab every 2 weeks. There were three patients with partial responses, one having hepatocellular carcinoma and two cutaneous melanoma.

V lost 4 bases and J lost 0; bases outside the gene matches: 5. The CDR3 has 16 amino acids. The germline V gene encodes CDR1 SEHNR and CDR2 FQNEAQ (reference sequence). The repertoire was sequenced with immunoSEQ multiplex PCR; TCRdb's copy has only in-frame clones and lacks some. Here the sample spans roughly 5,700 clones, 85% to 90% being singletons. Drawing of blood for sampling happened at baseline, at cycle 4 day 1, and at cycle 7 day 1. This sequence was found in an adult with an advanced solid tumor such as melanoma, head and neck, liver or kidney cancer. The material sequenced was CD4+ or CD8+ T cells sorted from blood, taken in a trial of the OX40 agonist ivuxolimab. The chain recombines TRBV7-9 with TRBJ2-3; 9 bases agree with TRBD1. CDR3 amino acids: CASSSRDRVSTDTQYF. The CDR3 DNA follows: TGTGCCAGCAGCTCCCGGGACAGGGTTAGCACAGATACGCAGTATTTT.